This T cell receptor beta chain originates from a study of blood T cell repertoires in COVID-19. Original data processing: Estimates of nucleated cell counts were drawn from the amplification of reference gene primers. Some clones are missing from TCRdb's copy, which holds only in-frame ones; the method was immunoSEQ multiplex PCR. D and trimming were read from the DNA, whereas the V and J calls and clone size are those reported in that table. The data contain about 410,000 clones, roughly 91% of them singletons. Among Cohort 3 donors, those recovered had two negative PCRs, clearance, or symptom resolution. Germline CDR1 is KGHSH and CDR2 is LQKENI. The V segment lost 3 bases and the J segment 0 bases; nucleotides outside the gene matches: 1. The CDR3 extends over 14 amino acids.

Specimen: PBMCs or T cells enriched from blood (not recorded which). The genes are TRBV18 and TRBJ2-7; TRBD1 aligns across 8 bases. This clonotype was obtained from a man aged 18-30 years who had recovered from COVID-19. The CDR3 DNA reads TGTGCCAGCTCACCGACAGGGGTCTCCTACGAGCAGTACTTC. Its protein is CASSPTGVSYEQYF.